The 28 T cell receptor beta chains presented below share a single source sample, sequenced in a study of radiotherapy plus CTLA-4 blockade in lung cancer. The protocol was immunoSEQ multiplex PCR, while the TCRdb copy is restricted to in-frame clones and leaves out a portion. The data contain around 26,000 clones, 70% to 75% of them singletons. Material: peripheral blood, obtained from a patient treated with radiotherapy plus ipilimumab. These receptors were obtained from a human donor with non-small cell lung cancer whose response to radiotherapy plus ipilimumab could not be evaluated.

The chain links TRBV7-2 to TRBJ2-5; D remains ambiguous. The J call may be mistaken, given a closer DNA end match to TRBJ2-7. Germline V CDR1 and CDR2: SGHTA, FQGNSA. CDR3 size: 15 residues. The CDR3, as DNA: TGTGCCAGCAAACCACGGAGCTCGCTGCCCTACGAGCAGTACTTC. This sequence encodes CASKPRSSLPYEQYF.

The chain is built from TRBV7-9 and TRBJ1-1; D unclear. The CDR3 length is 15 residues. Trimming removed 1 base from V and 4 bases from J, with 13 bases in between. CDR1 is SEHNR and CDR2 is FQNEAQ in the germline V gene (reference sequence). This CDR3 reads CASSLEGGRTTEAFF. The DNA of the CDR3 is TGTGCCAGCAGCTTAGAGGGAGGGAGGACCACTGAAGCTTTCTTT. Variable domain in full (rest from reference TRBV7-9 and TRBJ1-1): DTGVSQNPRHKITKRGQNVTFRCDPISEHNRLYWYRQTLGQGPEFLTYFQNEAQLEKSRLLSDRFSAERPKGSFSTLEIQRTEQGDSAMYLCASSLEGGRTTEAFFGQGTRLTVV.

The V and J genes are TRBV9 and TRBJ1-4, with D possibly being TRBD1 (5 bases). There are 14 residues in the CDR3. V dropped 3 bases and J dropped 8 bases, with 14 bases sitting between them. Germline V gene data show CDR1 as SGDLS and CDR2 as YYNGEE. CDR3 sequence reads: CASSASRGSEKLFF. CDR3 DNA: TGTGCCAGCAGCGCAAGTAGGGGATCGGAAAAACTGTTTTTT.

The J gene is TRBJ1-1, the V gene TRBV19, with D possibly being TRBD1 (5 bases). The CDR3 contains 13 residues. The V gene lost 7 bases and the J gene lost 0 bases, with 9 bases spanning the gap. Germline CDR1 reads LNHDA; CDR2 reads SQIVND (reference sequence). In DNA form, the CDR3 reads TGTGCCAGTACAGGGCCCATGAACACTGAAGCTTTCTTT. Encoded protein: CASTGPMNTEAFF.

CDR3 loop: CASSWTSGRSGELFF. As DNA, the CDR3 is TGCGCCAGCAGCTGGACTAGCGGGAGGTCCGGGGAGCTGTTTTTT. This chain joins TRBV5-1 and TRBJ2-2; 14 bases map to TRBD2. The V gene end was trimmed by 3 bases and the J gene end by 6 bases; junction bases not matched to a gene: 1. The CDR3 contains 15 residues. CDR1 and CDR2 (germline): SGHRS, YFSETQ.

Only one count was recorded for this clone. An end of the junction differs from the germline gene, which may be a read error. This chain uses TRBV18 with TRBJ2-1; D remains unclear. Germline CDR1 is KGHSH and CDR2 is LQKENI. There are 11 residues in the CDR3. CDR3 protein: CASSPYDEQFF. The CDR3 DNA follows: TGTGCCAGCTCCCCCTACGATGAGCAGTTCTTC.

This clone came up once. The V call is TRBV7-9, the J call TRBJ2-4; D perhaps matches TRBD1 (6 bases). The germline V gene encodes CDR1 SEHNR and CDR2 FQNEAQ (reference sequence). This CDR3 comprises 15 residues. V lost 4 bases and J lost 1, with 11 bases in between. CDR3 in DNA: TGTGCCAGCAGCTCGACTGACAGGGCCAAAAACATTCAGTACTTC. Encoded protein: CASSSTDRAKNIQYF.

The chain combines TRBV19 with TRBJ2-7; 7 bases agree with TRBD1. V dropped 5 bases and J dropped 4; count of bases not matched to a gene: 5. Germline CDR1 and CDR2: LNHDA and SQIVND (reference sequence). This CDR3 contains 13 residues. The CDR3 DNA sequence: TGTGCCAGTAGTTCGGGACAGAGATACGAGCAGTACTTC. Translation gives CASSSGQRYEQYF.

The chain has TRBV29-1 and TRBJ1-4; perhaps TRBD1 as D (6 bases). The V gene's germline CDR1 is SQVTM and CDR2 ANQGSEA. V dropped 5 bases and J dropped 4 bases, with 8 bases sitting between them. The CDR3 contains 12 residues. CDR3 protein: CSVTGLNEKLFF. CDR3 nucleotides: TGCAGCGTTACAGGGCTTAATGAAAAACTGTTTTTT.

This rearrangement joins TRBV5-4 to TRBJ1-4; D ambiguous. V was cut by 7 bases and J by 0 bases, with 7 bases left in between. The germline gives CDR1 SGHNT, CDR2 YYREEE (reference sequence). The CDR3 is 13 amino acids. The CDR3 region is CASGDATNEKLFF. CDR3 nucleotides: TGTGCCAGCGGAGATGCAACTAATGAAAAACTGTTTTTT.

The chain couples TRBV5-1 to TRBJ2-7; 8 nucleotides agree with TRBD1. CDR3 length: 16 residues. J was trimmed by 3 bases and V by 0 bases; bases with no gene match: 8. Germline CDR1 reads SGHRS; CDR2 reads YFSETQ. CDR3: CASSLAVRQGFYEQYF. CDR3 sequence (DNA): TGCGCCAGCAGCTTGGCCGTAAGACAGGGGTTCTACGAGCAGTACTTC.

Concerning this clone: An end of the junction differs from the germline gene, which may be a read error. The gene calls are TRBV28 and TRBJ2-2, with D uncertain. The CDR3 covers 12 residues. The germline V gene encodes CDR1 MDHEN and CDR2 SYDVKM. CDR3 nucleotides: TGTGCCAGCAACAGTAACAACGGGGAGCTGTTTTTT. It specifies CASNSNNGELFF.

The V gene is TRBV6-4, the J gene TRBJ2-1; TRBD2 matches 12 bases. Trimming took 0 bases from V and 9 from J; bases not matched to a gene: 0. The CDR3 loop spans 14 amino acids. From germline, CDR1 is MRHNA and CDR2 SNTAGT. The CDR3 loop is CASSDSTSGSEQFF. Here the CDR3 DNA reads TGTGCCAGCAGTGACTCGACTAGCGGGAGTGAGCAGTTCTTC.

The chain employs TRBV19 and TRBJ2-2; TRBD2 matches 12 bases. This CDR3 is 18 amino acids long. Trimming took 5 bases from V and 2 from J; bases not matched to a gene: 9. Germline V gene lookup returns CDR1 LNHDA and CDR2 SQIVND (reference sequence). CDR3 region: CASSRRLAGALNTGELFF. Written as DNA, the CDR3 is TGTGCCAGTAGTCGCCGACTAGCGGGAGCCCTAAACACCGGGGAGCTGTTTTTT.

By its share, this clone is medium-sized. The chain combines TRBV7-9 with TRBJ1-4, with 7 positions matching TRBD1. Unmatched junction bases numbered 3, after V lost 2 bases and J lost 6 bases. The CDR3 runs 14 residues. CDR1 and CDR2 from the germline V gene are SEHNR and FQNEAQ (reference sequence). In DNA, the CDR3 is TGTGCCAGCAGCTTACAGGGGGGAGATGAAAAACTGTTTTTT. It specifies CASSLQGGDEKLFF. Combining the CDR3 with reference TRBV7-9 and TRBJ1-4 gives the whole variable domain DTGVSQNPRHKITKRGQNVTFRCDPISEHNRLYWYRQTLGQGPEFLTYFQNEAQLEKSRLLSDRFSAERPKGSFSTLEIQRTEQGDSAMYLCASSLQGGDEKLFFGSGTQLSVL.

The V and J genes are TRBV18 and TRBJ2-1; 9 bases map to TRBD2. Germline CDR1 is KGHSH and CDR2 is LQKENI. The trim removed 0 bases at V and 6 bases at J, leaving 3 bases unmatched. The CDR3 sequence is 15 residues long. The CDR3: CASSPPGLAVNEQFF. The CDR3 coding sequence is TGTGCCAGCTCACCACCGGGACTAGCTGTCAATGAGCAGTTCTTC.

V gene TRBV12-5 combines with J gene TRBJ2-5, with TRBD2 matching 13 bases. The CDR3 covers 16 residues. Germline loops: CDR1 LGHNT, CDR2 FRNRAP. The V segment lost 1 base and the J segment 5 bases; nucleotides outside the gene matches: 4. The CDR3 region is CASGLGLAGGGETQYF. The CDR3 DNA is TGTGCTAGTGGTTTGGGACTAGCGGGAGGTGGGGAGACCCAGTACTTC.

The CDR3 loop reads CASSLAGTPNYGYTF. CDR3 nucleotide sequence: TGTGCCAGCAGTTTAGCCGGGACACCAAACTATGGCTACACCTTC. The chain carries TRBV27 and TRBJ1-2; D perhaps matches TRBD1 (6 bases). This CDR3 has 15 residues. Germline loops: CDR1 MNHEY, CDR2 SMNVEV (reference sequence). Trimming left V 2 bases short and J 2 bases short, with 12 bases between.

This clone has only a few counts. V is TRBV28 and J is TRBJ2-7; TRBD1 aligns across 9 bases. With 5 bases clipped from V and 3 bases from J, the junction kept 8 bases outside the gene matches. Germline CDR1 is MDHEN and CDR2 is SYDVKM. The CDR3 is 15 residues long. As DNA, the CDR3 is TGTGCCAGCAGTCCCACCGGGACAGGGAGCTACGAGCAGTACTTC. It specifies CASSPTGTGSYEQYF.

This chain connects TRBV2 to TRBJ2-7, with 7 bases lining up with TRBD1. The CDR3 covers 12 residues. With 10 bases clipped from V and 2 bases from J, the junction kept 5 bases outside the gene matches. From germline, CDR1 is SNHLY and CDR2 FYNNEI. CDR3 sequence: CATSGTAYEQYF. The DNA of the CDR3 is TGTGCCACCTCCGGGACAGCCTACGAGCAGTACTTC.

The chain carries TRBV7-2 and TRBJ2-7, with a weak D call TRBD2 (6 bases). V shed 5 bases and J shed 3 bases, with 14 bases lying between them. The CDR3 covers 14 residues. From germline, CDR1 is SGHTA and CDR2 FQGNSA. CDR3 sequence reads: CASSPSGAGYEQYF. Written as DNA, the CDR3 is TGTGCCAGCAGCCCGTCGGGAGCCGGCTACGAGCAGTACTTC.

V usage is TRBV7-9 and J usage is TRBJ2-5, with TRBD2 identical over 7 bases. V shed 5 bases, J shed 5 bases, and the junction held 5 bases outside the gene matches. This CDR3 contains 13 residues. Per germline, CDR1 SEHNR and CDR2 FQNEAQ (reference sequence). The CDR3 region is CASSPFSGETQYF. The CDR3 DNA is TGTGCCAGCAGCCCATTTAGCGGGGAGACCCAGTACTTC.

The CDR3 sequence: CASKRDRGSTDTQYF. CDR3 DNA sequence: TGTGCCAGTAAACGGGACAGGGGGAGCACAGATACGCAGTATTTT. The V call is TRBV11-2, the J call TRBJ2-3; 11 bases are a match to TRBD1. Germline V gene data show CDR1 as SGHAT and CDR2 as FQNNGV. The junction had 5 bases not matched to a gene; V was cut back by 9 bases and J by 0 bases. This CDR3 comprises 15 residues.

V usage is TRBV28 and J usage is TRBJ1-2; the D gene is possibly TRBD1 (5 bases). Between the trimmed V and J ends, which lost 5 bases and 8 bases, there was a span of 12 bases. The CDR3 consists of 12 residues. The germline CDR1 and CDR2 sequences are MDHEN and SYDVKM. DNA for the CDR3: TGTGCCAGCAGTCCGGGGGGAGGAGGCTACACCTTC. The encoded protein is CASSPGGGGYTF.

This clone showed up just a few times. This chain links TRBV5-1 with TRBJ2-1; TRBD2 agrees at 11 bases. Germline loops: CDR1 SGHRS, CDR2 YFSETQ. V shed 2 bases and J 6 bases; nucleotides not matched to a gene: 4. This CDR3 region has 15 residues. The CDR3 DNA follows: TGCGCCAGCAGCTTTAGCGGGAGGGGGGGCAATGAGCAGTTCTTC. This gives the protein CASSFSGRGGNEQFF.

The chain couples TRBV19 to TRBJ2-3; 7 bases are a match to TRBD2. The CDR3 runs 14 residues. Trimming removed 8 bases from V and 2 bases from J; junction bases left unmatched: 7. CDR1 is LNHDA, CDR2 SQIVND, per germline (reference sequence). The CDR3 DNA is TGTGCCAGTGGGGAACTAGCGTTCACAGATACGCAGTATTTT. Its translation: CASGELAFTDTQYF.

The gene calls are TRBV7-8 and TRBJ2-3; TRBD2 matches 8 bases. With V trimmed by 5 bases and J by 5 bases, 15 bases remained unmatched. The CDR3 contains 17 residues. Germline V gene lookup returns CDR1 SGHVS and CDR2 FQNEAQ. This CDR3 is CASSLNAGGRVGDTQYF. The CDR3, as DNA: TGTGCCAGCAGCCTAAACGCGGGGGGCAGGGTGGGAGATACGCAGTATTTT.

The V and J genes are TRBV19 and TRBJ2-6; no clear D gene. V shed 3 bases and J shed 3 bases, with 3 bases lying between them. CDR3 length: 13 residues. The germline CDR1 and CDR2 sequences are LNHDA and SQIVND (reference sequence). In DNA form, the CDR3 reads TGTGCCAGTAGTATGTATGGGGCCAACGTCCTGACTTTC. This encodes CASSMYGANVLTF.